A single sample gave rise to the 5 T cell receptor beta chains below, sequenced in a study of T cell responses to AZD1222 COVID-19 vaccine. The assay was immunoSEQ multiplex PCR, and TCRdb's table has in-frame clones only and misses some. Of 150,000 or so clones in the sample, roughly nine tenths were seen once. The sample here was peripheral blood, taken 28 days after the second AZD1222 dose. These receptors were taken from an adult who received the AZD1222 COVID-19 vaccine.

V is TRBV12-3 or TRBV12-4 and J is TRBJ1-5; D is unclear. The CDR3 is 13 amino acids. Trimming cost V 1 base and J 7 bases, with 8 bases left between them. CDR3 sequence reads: CASSLESFQPQHF. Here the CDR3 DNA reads TGTGCCAGCAGTTTAGAGTCATTCCAGCCCCAGCATTTT.

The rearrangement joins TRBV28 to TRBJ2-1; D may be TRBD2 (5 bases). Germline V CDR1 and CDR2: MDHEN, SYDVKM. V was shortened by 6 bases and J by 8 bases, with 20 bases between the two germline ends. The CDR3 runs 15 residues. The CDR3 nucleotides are TGTGCCAGCAGATCCCCGGGAAATCCGTCCGATGAGCAGTTCTTC. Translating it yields CASRSPGNPSDEQFF.

CDR3 in amino acids: CSVNFANTEAFF. The DNA of the CDR3 is TGCAGCGTTAATTTCGCTAACACTGAAGCTTTCTTT. The chain combines TRBV29-1 with TRBJ1-1; no definite D call. The V end lost 5 bases, the J end lost 2 bases, and 9 bases lay between the germline ends. The CDR3 has 12 residues. Looked up from germline, CDR1 is SQVTM and CDR2 is ANQGSEA.

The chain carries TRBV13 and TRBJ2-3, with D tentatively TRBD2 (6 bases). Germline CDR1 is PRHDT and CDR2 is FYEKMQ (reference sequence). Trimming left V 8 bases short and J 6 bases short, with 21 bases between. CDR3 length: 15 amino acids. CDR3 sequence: CASLSMEGTADTQYF. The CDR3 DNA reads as TGTGCCAGCCTGAGCATGGAGGGCACCGCGGATACGCAGTATTTT. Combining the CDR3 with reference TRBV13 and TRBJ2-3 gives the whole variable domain AAGVIQSPRHLIKEKRETATLKCYPIPRHDTVYWYQQGPGQDPQFLISFYEKMQSDKGSIPDRFSAQQFSDYHSELNMSSLELGDSALYFCASLSMEGTADTQYFGPGTRLTVL.

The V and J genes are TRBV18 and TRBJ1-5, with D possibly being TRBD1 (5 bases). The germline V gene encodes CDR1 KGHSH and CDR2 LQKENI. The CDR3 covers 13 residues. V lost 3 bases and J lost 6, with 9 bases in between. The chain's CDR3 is CASSPQGSQPQHF. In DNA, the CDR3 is TGTGCCAGCTCACCCCAGGGTTCTCAGCCCCAGCATTTT.